This T cell receptor beta chain stems from a study of blood T cell repertoires in COVID-19. Study as a whole: Samples representing acute and convalescent COVID-19 were sourced from the United States, Italy and Spain. T cells, B-cell-depleted T cells, or PBMCs supplied cDNA or gDNA.

Original handling: Reference gene primer amplification gave nucleated cell count estimates. Repertoires were generated with immunoSEQ multiplex PCR, while TCRdb's copy carries only in-frame clones and drops some. V and J calls and clone size are those listed in that table; D and trimming were worked out from the DNA. The repertoire holds around 320,000 clones, around 87% seen once, with approximately 2.4% in the top ten. Germline V gene sequence: CDR1 LNHDA, CDR2 SQIVND (reference sequence). CDR3 length: 13 amino acids. V dropped 9 bases and J dropped 5 bases, with 16 bases sitting between them. V usage is TRBV19 and J usage is TRBJ2-5; D is perhaps TRBD1 (6 bases). Sequenced material: peripheral blood. The receptor was derived from a man aged 18 to 35 with active or convalescent COVID-19. The DNA of the CDR3 is TGTGCCAGCCGAACACAGGGCGGGGAGACCCAGTACTTC. This translates into CASRTQGGETQYF.